This TCR beta chain comes out of a study of T cells in localized non-small cell lung cancer. This clone showed up just a few times. V shed 5 bases, J shed 7 bases, and the junction held 13 bases outside the gene matches. This CDR3 region has 16 residues. Germline-derived CDR1 and CDR2 are SEHNR and FQNEAQ (reference sequence). Clones were read by immunoSEQ multiplex PCR, and TCRdb kept only the in-frame ones, dropping some. Of approximately 16,000 clones in the sample, around 85% were seen once. This TCR was sampled from a woman between 40 and 69 years old with stage I lung adenocarcinoma. The gene calls are TRBV7-9 and TRBJ2-1; 8 nucleotides agree with TRBD2. Sequenced material: peripheral blood, taken before any cancer treatment. The CDR3 DNA follows: TGTGCCAGCAGCCACCTGGTTAGCGGGGATCTAAATGAGCAGTTCTTC. Translation gives CASSHLVSGDLNEQFF.